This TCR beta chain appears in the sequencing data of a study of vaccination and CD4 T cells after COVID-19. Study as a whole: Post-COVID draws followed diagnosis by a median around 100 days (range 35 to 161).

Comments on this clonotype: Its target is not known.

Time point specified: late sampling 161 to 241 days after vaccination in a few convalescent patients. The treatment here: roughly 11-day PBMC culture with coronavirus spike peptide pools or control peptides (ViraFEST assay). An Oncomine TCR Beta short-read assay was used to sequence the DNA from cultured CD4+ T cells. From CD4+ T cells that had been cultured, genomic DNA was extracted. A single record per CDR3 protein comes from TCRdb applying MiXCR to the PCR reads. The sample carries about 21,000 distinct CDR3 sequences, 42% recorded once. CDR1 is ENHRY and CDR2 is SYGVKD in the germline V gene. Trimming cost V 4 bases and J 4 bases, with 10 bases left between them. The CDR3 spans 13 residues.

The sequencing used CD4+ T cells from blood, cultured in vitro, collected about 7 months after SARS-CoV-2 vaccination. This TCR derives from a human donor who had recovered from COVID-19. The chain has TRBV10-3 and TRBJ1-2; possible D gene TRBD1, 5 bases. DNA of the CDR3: TGTGCCATCAGTGGAGGGGCAGTCTATGGCTACACCTTC. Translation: CAISGGAVYGYTF.